Listed below are T cell receptor beta chains from one sample, sequenced in a study of response to subunit inactivated influenza vaccine. From the RT-PCR reads, TCRdb called clonotypes with MiXCR, one entry per CDR3 protein. The sample has about 190,000 distinct CDR3 sequences, about an eighth seen once. The sequenced sample was CD8+ T cells sorted from PBMCs, obtained 5 days after vaccination. The receptors derive from a man in his fifties or sixties who received an inactivated influenza vaccine. Each CDR3 is given with its conserved first and last residue. Clone sizes are given selectively: once, few, many, or a class where the clone is expanded.

j_call cdr3_length v_call clone_size cdr3_aa
TRBJ2-7 14 TRBV18 NA CASSRSGLANEQYF
TRBJ2-7 16 TRBV7-9 NA CASSPTPGQGTNEQYF
TRBJ2-1 15 TRBV27 NA CASSLSFSGFYEQFF
TRBJ2-7 16 TRBV5-6 NA CASSSQTGTGLYEQYF
TRBJ2-1 17 TRBV5-1 NA CASSFSDRAGSDNEQFF
TRBJ2-1 17 TRBV11-2 NA CASSYLPGQGVDNEQFF
TRBJ2-3 17 TRBV27 few CASTPLKGTGAPDTQYF
TRBJ2-5 13 TRBV29-1 many CSVDLGLQETQYF
TRBJ2-1 17 TRBV4-3 once CASSQEPGPQGRNEQFF
TRBJ2-3 15 TRBV4-3 NA CASSQDSSDTDTQYF
TRBJ2-1 16 TRBV7-2 few CASRPDSGSSYNEQFF
TRBJ1-3 13 TRBV7-6 few CASSLNFGNTIYF
TRBJ1-2 15 TRBV13 NA CASSSRGPGVGGYTF
TRBJ1-6 14 TRBV15 few CATSRTGADSPLHF
TRBJ1-5 16 TRBV20-1 few CSASLLGDFSNQPQHF
TRBJ2-2 13 TRBV24-1 NA CATAGTSEGELFF
TRBJ2-1 17 TRBV7-9 few CASSIATPGQGYNEQFF
TRBJ2-7 13 TRBV29-1 many CSVRDGHSYEQYF
TRBJ2-7 18 TRBV5-1 NA CASSSTSGGAYLPYEQYF
TRBJ2-3 14 TRBV20-1 few CSANRQGGTDTQYF
TRBJ2-5 13 TRBV7-7 NA CASTTPGLETQYF
TRBJ2-3 16 TRBV11-2 few CASSSQGGGVEDTQYF
TRBJ2-6 17 TRBV20-1 NA CSARSGTKDSGANVLTF
TRBJ2-5 15 TRBV7-9 many CASSLGIEDGETQYF
TRBJ2-3 17 TRBV7-8 NA CASSGLGGGAKTDTQYF
TRBJ1-1 13 TRBV12-3/TRBV12-4 NA CASSYPAGGKAFF
TRBJ2-1 14 TRBV29-1 many CSRARVSSYNEQFF
TRBJ1-1 11 TRBV18 NA CASFRGTEAFF
TRBJ1-2 14 TRBV27 NA CASSLLGAPYGYTF
TRBJ2-3 14 TRBV29-1 few CSVEPRLATDTQYF
TRBJ2-1 15 TRBV5-8 few CASRRLAGAHNEQFF
TRBJ2-5 18 TRBV11-1 NA CASSSPLASGRGQETQYF
TRBJ2-7 13 TRBV14 NA CASSRDGPYEQYF
TRBJ1-2 16 TRBV12-3/TRBV12-4 many CASSNKSPETNYGYTF
TRBJ2-3 16 TRBV12-3/TRBV12-4 many CASSFVGGGAEDTQYF
TRBJ1-2 16 TRBV4-2 few CASSQDLPPGHYGYTF
TRBJ2-2 17 TRBV7-9 few CASSLAQSGMVAGELFF
TRBJ2-3 16 TRBV24-1 NA CATSDSWRVFTDTQYF
TRBJ2-1 18 TRBV5-1 many CASRASGGLYFSYNEQFF
TRBJ2-6 18 TRBV9 few CASSVDVSVGEGANVLTF
TRBJ2-7 16 TRBV7-9 NA CASSSTGTSGIYEQYF
TRBJ1-5 16 TRBV12-3/TRBV12-4 few CASSFLGQGASQPQHF
TRBJ2-1 14 TRBV13 many CASSLGLAYNEQFF
TRBJ2-1 17 TRBV7-8 NA CASSSPGTSGNYNEQFF
TRBJ2-1 14 TRBV10-3 few CAISDKAAYNEQFF
TRBJ1-4 15 TRBV12-3/TRBV12-4 few CASSLIPSLNEKLFF
TRBJ1-2 14 TRBV21-1 NA CASSKGGASYGYTF
TRBJ2-2 13 TRBV6-1 few CASSDRLSGELFF
TRBJ2-1 15 TRBV28 NA CASSTIAGGRAEQFF
TRBJ2-7 11 TRBV15 NA CATSSSYEQYF
TRBJ1-6 14 TRBV3-1 NA CASSQDVLGSPLHF
TRBJ1-4 15 TRBV13 NA CASSLSGGSNEKLFF
TRBJ1-1 16 TRBV4-1 NA CASSLYRGRDGTEAFF
TRBJ2-7 13 TRBV5-6 few CASSSLGKNEQYF
TRBJ2-1 15 TRBV6-1 few CASRILPELNNEQFF
TRBJ2-1 14 TRBV2 NA CASASGRNFNEQFF
TRBJ1-5 15 TRBV7-2 many CASSLVPGYDQPQHF
TRBJ2-4 16 TRBV10-3 NA CAISEFRTGSKNIQYF
TRBJ2-1 14 TRBV7-9 few CASSLSPGPNEQFF
TRBJ2-7 15 TRBV6-5 NA CASSYGQGSSYEQYF